This is a list of T cell receptor beta chains from one sample in a study of PD-1 blockade in classical Hodgkin lymphoma. Generated by immunoSEQ multiplex PCR, the TCRdb table keeps only in-frame clones and is missing some. The table lists approximately 99,000 clones, around 89% of them singletons, with nearly 20% in the top ten. The sequencing used peripheral blood mononuclear cells (PBMCs), collected before the second cycle of nivolumab. Every receptor here comes from a human donor with classical Hodgkin lymphoma. Each CDR3 is given with its conserved first and last residue. The D gene is left open where the match is weak. Size is omitted from some rows. Given values are once, few, many or a class for expanded clones.

v_call,clone_size,j_call,d_call,cdr3_nt,cdr3_aa
TRBV19,-,TRBJ1-5,TRBD1,TGTGCCAGTAGTGACATTGGACAGGCCCTTGGACATCAGCCCCAGCATTTT,CASSDIGQALGHQPQHF
TRBV10-3,few,TRBJ2-7,TRBD2,TGTGCCACCCGACTAGCGGGAGCTTACGAGCAGTACTTC,CATRLAGAYEQYF
TRBV4-1,-,TRBJ1-2,-,TGCGCCAGCAGCCAAGATTTAGAGGAACGTCCCTGGGATGGCTACACCTTC,CASSQDLEERPWDGYTF
TRBV5-1,-,TRBJ1-3,TRBD1,TGCGCCAGCAGCTCGACCCGACAGGGATCGTACTCTGGAAACACCATATATTTT,CASSSTRQGSYSGNTIYF
TRBV6-1,-,TRBJ2-7,-,TGTGCCAGCAGGAGGGGCGGAGCGAACTACGAGCAGTACTTC,CASRRGGANYEQYF
TRBV2,-,TRBJ2-1,TRBD1,TGTGCCAGCAGGGGGGACAGGGCGCGCATGGGCGGGACCTCATACAATGAGCAGTTCTTC,CASRGDRARMGGTSYNEQFF
TRBV19,-,TRBJ2-1,-,TGTGCCAGTAGTTCACAGGGATTCGGTGAGCAGTTCTTC,CASSSQGFGEQFF
TRBV6-6,-,TRBJ1-2,-,TGTGCCAGCAGTCCACAGGCGTCGCTTAATGGCTACACCTTC,CASSPQASLNGYTF
TRBV30,-,TRBJ2-2,TRBD2,TGTGCCTGGATGGGAATGGGGACTAGCAACACCGGGGAGCTGTTTTTT,CAWMGMGTSNTGELFF
TRBV5-8,-,TRBJ2-7,TRBD2,TGTGCCAGCAGTCCTAGCGGGAGCGGGACCTACGAGCAGTACTTC,CASSPSGSGTYEQYF
TRBV5-1,once,TRBJ2-7,-,TGCGCCAGCAGCCTCTCCGGCGAGTTCGAGCAGTACTTC,CASSLSGEFEQYF
TRBV25-1,-,TRBJ2-7,-,TGTGCCAGCAGTGGATTGGGGGCGCCCGGGCGTCCCTACGAGCAGTACTTC,CASSGLGAPGRPYEQYF
TRBV14,-,TRBJ1-3,-,TGTGCCAGCAGTGACAAGATTTTCTCTGGAAACACCATATATTTT,CASSDKIFSGNTIYF
TRBV5-1,once,TRBJ2-1,-,TGCGCCAGCAGCTTGGGCCGGAGCGGGTCCTACAATGAGCAGTTCTTC,CASSLGRSGSYNEQFF
TRBV7-2,once,TRBJ2-3,TRBD2,TGTGCCAGCAGAGGCGGGAGGGCCTCAGATACGCAGTATTTT,CASRGGRASDTQYF
TRBV25-1,-,TRBJ1-2,TRBD1,TGTGCCAGCAGTCGAAACACAGGACAGGCGGGGGATGGCTACACCTTC,CASSRNTGQAGDGYTF
TRBV7-9,once,TRBJ2-3,-,TGTGCCAGCAGCTTAGCGGCACGAAGCACAGATACGCAGTATTTT,CASSLAARSTDTQYF
TRBV6-4,-,TRBJ2-7,TRBD2,TGTGCCAGCAGTGAGGGGGGGGGACGCTGCTACGAGCAGTACTTC,CASSEGGGRCYEQYF
TRBV30,-,TRBJ1-4,-,TGTGCCTGGCCCGGGGTAGGGGGGGCCGAAACTAATGAAAAACTGTTTTTT,CAWPGVGGAETNEKLFF
TRBV27,-,TRBJ2-1,TRBD2,TGTGCCAGCACTAGCGGGAGCTCATACAATGAGCAGTTCTTC,CASTSGSSYNEQFF
TRBV6-4,few,TRBJ2-5,-,TGTGCCAGCAGCTCCTGGGGGCCCCAAGAGACCCAGTACTTC,CASSSWGPQETQYF
TRBV6-5,-,TRBJ2-7,TRBD2,TGTGCCAGCAGTTACTCTCGGCTAGCGGCCTACGAGCAGTACTTC,CASSYSRLAAYEQYF
TRBV27,-,TRBJ1-1,TRBD1,TGTGCCAGCAGTTTATTTGGGACAGGCTCGAACACTGAAGCTTTCTTT,CASSLFGTGSNTEAFF
TRBV7-6,-,TRBJ2-1,-,TGTGCCAGCAGCAAGCCCCTGACAGATTACAATGAGCAGTTCTTC,CASSKPLTDYNEQFF
TRBV11-2,-,TRBJ2-7,-,TGTGCCAGCAGCGGGGGTTCCGGCTACGAGCAGTACTTC,CASSGGSGYEQYF
TRBV5-4,-,TRBJ2-5,TRBD2,TGTGCCAGCAGCTTGGCAGCGGGAGACCGCGAGACCCAGTACTTC,CASSLAAGDRETQYF
TRBV19,few,TRBJ1-1,-,TGTGCCAGTAGTGGGCTTCTGAACACTGAAGCTTTCTTT,CASSGLLNTEAFF
TRBV27,-,TRBJ2-1,-,TGTGCCAGCAGTTTAGATCTCGGCAGGGACTTTCTTCGCGAGCAGTTCTTC,CASSLDLGRDFLREQFF
TRBV10-3,-,TRBJ2-7,-,TGTGCCATCAGTGATTTCGGACAGACCTACGAGCAGTACTTC,CAISDFGQTYEQYF
TRBV18,-,TRBJ1-2,-,TGTGCCAGCTCACCAAAAGGGTCGGGCTATGGCTACACCTTC,CASSPKGSGYGYTF
TRBV14,-,TRBJ1-2,-,TGTGCCAGCAGCCAAGAGAGGGGTGGTGGCTACACCTTC,CASSQERGGGYTF
TRBV7-9,few,TRBJ1-2,-,TGTGCCAGCAGCTTAGCAGTGGCTCCGGGACCCGATGGCTACACCTTC,CASSLAVAPGPDGYTF
TRBV7-9,once,TRBJ2-7,-,TGTGCCAGCAGCTTTTCAACCTACGAGCAGTACTTC,CASSFSTYEQYF
TRBV5-1,-,TRBJ2-7,-,TGCGCCAGCAGCTTGGTTGCAGGCCCAAACGAGCAGTACTTC,CASSLVAGPNEQYF